A single sample gave rise to the 30 T cell receptor beta chains below, sequenced in a study of monozygotic twins with inflammatory bowel disease. TCRdb reprocessed the 5' RACE reads, with one entry per CDR3 protein and no DNA. The sample data list 350,000 to 500,000 distinct CDR3 sequences. Sequencing was carried out using blood. Source of these receptors: a human donor with ulcerative colitis or Crohn's disease, or a healthy co-twin of an affected twin (not recorded which).

V gene TRBV30 combines with J gene TRBJ2-4; the D call from TCRdb, TRBD2, cannot be confirmed without DNA. Germline CDR1 and CDR2: GTSNPN and SVGIG (reference sequence). The CDR3 runs to 13 residues. CDR3 sequence reads: CAWTSGSGNIQYF.

J is TRBJ2-1 and V is TRBV5-1; no DNA is available, so the TRBD1 call from TCRdb remains unchecked. This CDR3 spans 16 amino acids. Germline V gene sequence: CDR1 SGHRS, CDR2 YFSETQ. Here the CDR3 reads CASSLWSTSGYNEQFF.

This CDR3 is CASSLTRTSGRGYNEQFF. The chain carries TRBV19 and TRBJ2-1; TCRdb lists TRBD2, though no DNA is available to test this call. CDR3 length: 18 residues. Germline CDR1 and CDR2: LNHDA and SQIVND (reference sequence).

This chain uses TRBV7-3 with TRBJ2-5; the TCRdb D gene call, TRBD2, has no DNA to confirm it. Germline CDR1 is SGHTA and CDR2 is FQGTGA. The CDR3 contains 14 residues. CDR3 protein: CASSSLAGAETQYF. The full variable domain, with the rest looked up from reference TRBV7-3 and TRBJ2-5, is GAGVSQTPSNKVTEKGKYVELRCDPISGHTALYWYRQSLGQGPEFLIYFQGTGAADDSGLPNDRFFAVRPEGSVSTLKIQRTERGDSAVYLCASSSLAGAETQYFGPGTRLLVL.

The chain links TRBV6-5 to TRBJ1-1; TCRdb returns TRBD1, unconfirmable since there is no DNA. Germline V CDR1 and CDR2: MNHEY, SVGAGI. The CDR3 sequence is 15 residues long. The CDR3 spells CASSNTFRGQTEAFF.

The rearrangement joins TRBV13 to TRBJ1-1; without DNA, the TCRdb call of TRBD1 cannot be checked. Germline V CDR1 and CDR2: PRHDT, FYEKMQ (reference sequence). The CDR3 has 16 amino acids. This chain's CDR3 is CASSLAPRTGGAEAFF.

V and J are TRBV11-2 and TRBJ2-1; TCRdb picks TRBD1, but there is no DNA to check that call. Germline V gene lookup returns CDR1 SGHAT and CDR2 FQNNGV. This CDR3 region has 15 residues. CDR3 loop: CASSFSGPLGNEQFF.

The V and J genes are TRBV10-3 and TRBJ2-3; checking the TCRdb D call of TRBD1 is not possible without DNA. This CDR3 spans 11 amino acids. CDR1 ENHRY and CDR2 SYGVKD come from the germline V gene. This chain's CDR3 is CATAPTDTQYF.

CDR3 residues: CSARNRFLTYEQYF. The genes are TRBV20-1 and TRBJ2-7; TCRdb indicates TRBD1, and absent DNA this call remains unverified. CDR3 length: 14 residues. The germline CDR1 and CDR2 sequences are DFQATT and SNEGSKA (reference sequence).

This chain joins TRBV2 and TRBJ1-1. The CDR3 runs to 14 residues. Germline CDR1 SNHLY, CDR2 FYNNEI. This chain's CDR3 is CASSEALRNTEAFF.

The V gene is TRBV12-3 or TRBV12-4, the J gene TRBJ1-3; without DNA, the TCRdb call of TRBD1 cannot be checked. This CDR3 spans 15 amino acids. CDR3 protein: CASSPRGGTGNTIYF.

The chain couples TRBV29-1 to TRBJ2-7; the D call from TCRdb, TRBD2, cannot be confirmed without DNA. The CDR3 loop spans 13 amino acids. Germline values: CDR1 SQVTM, CDR2 ANQGSEA. The CDR3 reads CSVKTSAFMELYF.

J is TRBJ2-1 and V is TRBV5-5; TCRdb's assignment of TRBD1 cannot be checked, as there is no DNA. CDR1 is SGHKS and CDR2 is YYEKEE in the germline V gene (reference sequence). The CDR3 extends over 15 amino acids. CDR3: CASSLWLGQGHEQFF. The variable domain in full, with the rest retrieved from reference TRBV5-5 and TRBJ2-1, is DAGVTQSPTHLIKTRGQQVTLRCSPISGHKSVSWYQQVLGQGPQFIFQYYEKEERGRGNFPDRFSARQFPNYSSELNVNALLLGDSALYLCASSLWLGQGHEQFFGPGTRLTVL.

The chain joins TRBV6-1 to TRBJ2-2. Germline CDR1 and CDR2: MNHNS and SASEGT. The length of the CDR3 is 17 residues. The CDR3 region is CASSPRLRVSNTGELFF.

The chain couples TRBV7-2 to TRBJ2-5; checking the TCRdb D call of TRBD1 is not possible without DNA. The CDR3 runs to 16 residues. CDR1 and CDR2 from the germline V gene are SGHTA and FQGNSA. The CDR3 spells CASSLTKGQGLETQYF.

The J gene is TRBJ1-1, the V gene TRBV5-1; TCRdb designates TRBD1, a call that cannot be tested without DNA. The CDR3 is 16 amino acids. Germline lookup yields CDR1 SGHRS and CDR2 YFSETQ. The CDR3 protein is CASSPGTVALNTEAFF.

The chain has TRBV5-1 and TRBJ2-1; TCRdb designates TRBD2, a call that cannot be tested without DNA. The CDR3 length is 16 residues. Germline CDR1 SGHRS, CDR2 YFSETQ. The CDR3 here is CASSSGSGIKNNEQFF.

This chain joins TRBV12-3 or TRBV12-4 and TRBJ1-4; TCRdb lists TRBD1, though no DNA is available to test this call. CDR3 length: 13 residues. CDR3 sequence reads: CASSRRGHEKLFF.

The V gene is TRBV5-1, the J gene TRBJ2-2; absent DNA, TCRdb's TRBD1 call cannot be checked. The CDR3 spans 13 residues. Per the germline V gene, CDR1 is SGHRS and CDR2 is YFSETQ. CDR3 residues: CASTYAGAGELFF.

J is TRBJ1-1 and V is TRBV5-1; TCRdb's D call, TRBD1, is unchecked because there is no DNA. CDR3 size: 15 residues. CDR1 and CDR2 from the germline V gene are SGHRS and YFSETQ. The CDR3 reads CASSLAGRGNTEAFF.

The V and J genes are TRBV7-6 and TRBJ2-7; TCRdb returns TRBD1, unconfirmable since there is no DNA. This CDR3 region has 13 residues. Germline lookup yields CDR1 SGHVS and CDR2 FNYEAQ. The CDR3 is CASSANMGREQYF.

The chain employs TRBV19 and TRBJ1-5; the D call of TRBD1 rests on TCRdb alone, since no DNA is present to check it. CDR3 length: 16 residues. CDR1 LNHDA and CDR2 SQIVND come from the germline V gene (reference sequence). CDR3 region: CASIASWGESNQPQHF.

The chain uses TRBV5-1 and TRBJ2-2; there is no DNA to check the TCRdb D call of TRBD2. The germline V gene has CDR1 SGHRS and CDR2 YFSETQ. The CDR3 consists of 16 residues. CDR3: CASSPSGLANTGELFF.

The chain employs TRBV12-3 or TRBV12-4 and TRBJ2-2. The CDR3 length is 16 residues. The CDR3: CASSPIWAGGTGELFF.

The chain uses TRBV10-3 and TRBJ2-1. The CDR3 runs to 14 residues. Germline V gene sequence: CDR1 ENHRY, CDR2 SYGVKD. CDR3 in amino acids: CAISEPTRYNEQFF.

The J gene is TRBJ2-1, the V gene TRBV9; TCRdb returns TRBD1, unconfirmable since there is no DNA. Germline assignment: CDR1 SGDLS and CDR2 YYNGEE. The CDR3 covers 15 residues. CDR3: CASSVVGDSYNEQFF.

This chain joins TRBV29-1 and TRBJ2-7; absent DNA, TCRdb's TRBD2 call cannot be checked. Germline V gives CDR1 SQVTM, CDR2 ANQGSEA. The CDR3 runs 13 residues. CDR3 region: CSVGGVGSYEQYF.

This chain uses TRBV20-1 with TRBJ2-5; the TCRdb call, TRBD1, lacks DNA for checking. CDR1 is DFQATT, CDR2 SNEGSKA, per germline (reference sequence). The CDR3 is 15 amino acids. The CDR3 loop is CSAYYYRGGQETQYF.

The rearrangement uses TRBV7-8 and TRBJ1-5; TCRdb's D call, TRBD1, is unchecked because there is no DNA. CDR1 SGHVS and CDR2 FQNEAQ come from the germline V gene. This CDR3 region has 15 residues. The CDR3 is CASSIIEDRAQPQHF.

The chain combines TRBV3-1 with TRBJ2-3; absent DNA, TCRdb's TRBD2 call cannot be checked. CDR1 and CDR2 from the germline V gene are LGHDT and YNNKEL (reference sequence). The CDR3 runs 17 residues. Here the CDR3 reads CASSQDSVAGGPDTQYF.